This is a list of T cell receptor beta chains from one sample in a study of T cell repertoires in ileal Crohn's disease. TCRdb keeps only in-frame clones here, not all; method: immunoSEQ multiplex PCR. The sample lists about 5,200 clones; about four fifths were seen once. Material for sequencing was ileal tissue. Receptors originate from an adult with Crohn's disease. The CDR3 runs from the conserved cysteine through the conserved F or W. Fields, in order: J gene, D gene, V gene, CDR3 DNA, CDR3 protein. D genes are given only for firm matches.

j_gene: TRBJ2-3; d_gene: -; v_gene: TRBV19; CDR3nt: TGTGCCAGTAGTATTTACAGGGTAAACACAGATACGCAGTATTTT; CDR3aa: CASSIYRVNTDTQYF
j_gene: TRBJ1-2; d_gene: TRBD1; v_gene: TRBV6-6; CDR3nt: TGTGCCAGCAGTAGGGACAGGGGCCACTATGGCTACACCTTC; CDR3aa: CASSRDRGHYGYTF
j_gene: TRBJ2-6; d_gene: TRBD1; v_gene: TRBV7-9; CDR3nt: TGTGCCAGCAGCGACGGGACAGGGGCCTCTGGGGCCAACGTCCTGACTTTC; CDR3aa: CASSDGTGASGANVLTF
j_gene: TRBJ2-4; d_gene: TRBD1; v_gene: TRBV7-2; CDR3nt: TGTGCCAGCAGCCAGACCCGGACAGGGTTGGGGGACATTCAGTACTTC; CDR3aa: CASSQTRTGLGDIQYF
j_gene: TRBJ2-1; d_gene: TRBD1; v_gene: TRBV27; CDR3nt: TGTGCCAGCAGGATACCGACAGGGGGCTACAATGAGCAGTTCTTC; CDR3aa: CASRIPTGGYNEQFF
j_gene: TRBJ2-3; d_gene: -; v_gene: TRBV28; CDR3nt: TGTGCCAGCAGTTTAATACTGCGCACAGATACGCAGTATTTT; CDR3aa: CASSLILRTDTQYF
j_gene: TRBJ2-1; d_gene: TRBD2; v_gene: TRBV6-6; CDR3nt: TGTGCCAGCAGTGGTAGGACTAGCGGGACAAATGAGCAGTTCTTC; CDR3aa: CASSGRTSGTNEQFF
j_gene: TRBJ2-7; d_gene: -; v_gene: TRBV4-2; CDR3nt: TGTGCCAGCAGCCAACAGCTAGCGCGCTCCTACGAGCAGTACTTC; CDR3aa: CASSQQLARSYEQYF
j_gene: TRBJ2-3; d_gene: TRBD2; v_gene: TRBV30; CDR3nt: TGTGCCTGGAGTGTACTAGCGCCGAAATGGGGTAGTACAGATACGCAGTATTTT; CDR3aa: CAWSVLAPKWGSTDTQYF
j_gene: TRBJ1-3; d_gene: -; v_gene: TRBV25-1; CDR3nt: TGTGCCAGCTCTCCATCCGGAGACTCTGGAAACACCATATATTTT; CDR3aa: CASSPSGDSGNTIYF
j_gene: TRBJ2-3; d_gene: -; v_gene: TRBV28; CDR3nt: TGTGCCAGCAGCCCCTCAGGGGCCGTTAAACAGTATTTT; CDR3aa: CASSPSGAVKQYF
j_gene: TRBJ2-7; d_gene: TRBD1; v_gene: TRBV6-1; CDR3nt: TGTGCCAGCGGGCTGGGACAGGGTCCCTACGAGCAGTACTTC; CDR3aa: CASGLGQGPYEQYF
j_gene: TRBJ1-3; d_gene: TRBD1; v_gene: TRBV15; CDR3nt: TGTGCCACCAGCCCCCAGACCGGGACAGGCTCTGGAAACACCATATATTTT; CDR3aa: CATSPQTGTGSGNTIYF
j_gene: TRBJ2-7; d_gene: TRBD1; v_gene: TRBV5-1; CDR3nt: TGCGCCAGCAGCGGGGGACAGGGAACCTACGAGCAGTACTTC; CDR3aa: CASSGGQGTYEQYF
j_gene: TRBJ1-1; d_gene: -; v_gene: TRBV30; CDR3nt: TGTGCCTGGAGAAAGGGGGGGCCTGGCACTGAAGCTTTCTTT; CDR3aa: CAWRKGGPGTEAFF
j_gene: TRBJ2-2; d_gene: -; v_gene: TRBV29-1; CDR3nt: TGCAGCGCAACGGACATGGCGAACACCGGGGAGCTGTTTTTT; CDR3aa: CSATDMANTGELFF
j_gene: TRBJ1-1; d_gene: TRBD1; v_gene: TRBV2; CDR3nt: TGTGCCACCTCCGGGACAGTAAACACTGAAGCTTTCTTT; CDR3aa: CATSGTVNTEAFF
j_gene: TRBJ2-7; d_gene: TRBD1; v_gene: TRBV19; CDR3nt: TGTGCCAGTAGTATCGGGACAGGGGGCGTCTACGAGCAGTACTTC; CDR3aa: CASSIGTGGVYEQYF
j_gene: TRBJ1-5; d_gene: TRBD1; v_gene: TRBV18; CDR3nt: TGTGCCAGCTCCAACGGCAGGGACAGTCAGCCCCAGCATTTT; CDR3aa: CASSNGRDSQPQHF
j_gene: TRBJ2-4; d_gene: -; v_gene: TRBV4-1; CDR3nt: TGCGCCAGCAGCTGGGTGCTGGGGCTAGCCAAAAACATTCAGTACTTC; CDR3aa: CASSWVLGLAKNIQYF